These T cell receptor beta chains were read from a single sample in a study of PD-1 blockade in mismatch repair-deficient tumors. Only in-frame clones appear in the TCRdb table, and some are missing; sequencing was by immunoSEQ multiplex PCR. Among some 85,000 clones, about 82% were seen once, and the ten largest hold roughly 6%. Source: peripheral blood, taken 44 weeks after starting pembrolizumab. These receptors were collected from an adult with mismatch repair-deficient cancer. Both conserved end residues are part of each CDR3. The D gene is left open where the match is weak. The size entry is marked missing in some rows and otherwise reads once, few, many or a size class.

abundance	v_gene	d_gene	j_gene	CDR3nt	CDR3aa
many	TRBV7-9	.	TRBJ2-7	TGTGCCAGCAGCTTAAAGGGACAAGTGGGCGAGCAGTACTTC	CASSLKGQVGEQYF
few	TRBV7-6	.	TRBJ1-5	TGTGCCAGCAGCCCCGGACCCTATCAGCCCCAGCATTTT	CASSPGPYQPQHF
.	TRBV7-3	TRBD2	TRBJ2-5	TGTGCCAGCAGTTCGGGACTAGCGGGAGGAGAGACCCAGTACTTC	CASSSGLAGGETQYF
.	TRBV2	TRBD2	TRBJ2-5	TGTGCCAGCCAGACATTAGCGGGAGAGACCCAGTACTTC	CASQTLAGETQYF
.	TRBV18	TRBD2	TRBJ2-3	TGTGCCAGCTCACCAGAAGGACTAGCCTATTTCACAGATACGCAGTATTTT	CASSPEGLAYFTDTQYF
.	TRBV11-3	TRBD2	TRBJ2-3	TGTGCCAGCAGCTTAGACGGGAGGGCAGATACGCAGTATTTT	CASSLDGRADTQYF
once	TRBV11-1	TRBD2	TRBJ2-3	TGTGCCAGCGCCCTTTCTTTAGCGGGAGTGACAGATACGCAGTATTTT	CASALSLAGVTDTQYF
.	TRBV7-9	TRBD2	TRBJ2-2	TGTGCCAGCAGCTCGAGGACTAGCGGGAACACCGGGGAGCTGTTTTTT	CASSSRTSGNTGELFF
once	TRBV14	TRBD2	TRBJ2-3	TGTGCCAGCAGCCCTCCCGGGCTAGCGGGAGCAACAGATACGCAGTATTTT	CASSPPGLAGATDTQYF
.	TRBV6-6	TRBD2	TRBJ2-1	TGTGCCAGCAGCGTCCGCGGGGGGGGCGGTGAGCAGTTCTTC	CASSVRGGGGEQFF
.	TRBV6-1	TRBD2	TRBJ2-7	TGTGCCAGCAGGGAAGCGCGCGGGGGTTACGAGCAGTACTTC	CASREARGGYEQYF
.	TRBV4-1	.	TRBJ2-1	TGCGCCAGCAGCCATGGGACCGGCTCCTACAATGAGCAGTTCTTC	CASSHGTGSYNEQFF
.	TRBV7-8	.	TRBJ1-1	TGTGCCAGCAGCTTAGGGAGGGGGAACACTGAAGCTTTCTTT	CASSLGRGNTEAFF
once	TRBV5-1	TRBD1	TRBJ2-7	TGCGCCAGCAGCTTGGCCGGGACAGGGCAAGAGCAGTACTTC	CASSLAGTGQEQYF
.	TRBV5-4	.	TRBJ1-2	TGTGCCAGCAGCTTTGACCAGGGGAGTAACTATGGCTACACCTTC	CASSFDQGSNYGYTF
.	TRBV7-9	TRBD1	TRBJ2-7	TGTGCCAGCAGCTTTTCCACAGGGGTAGACTACGAGCAGTACTTC	CASSFSTGVDYEQYF
once	TRBV29-1	.	TRBJ2-1	TGCAGCGTTGAAGGGACAAGTGGGGACAATGAGCAGTTCTTC	CSVEGTSGDNEQFF
.	TRBV7-6	.	TRBJ2-7	TGTGCCAGCAGCTTAGATACCTTCTCCTACGAGCAGTACTTC	CASSLDTFSYEQYF
.	TRBV18	.	TRBJ2-5	TGTGCCAGCTCACCACTGCGGGGCGCCGAGACCCAGTACTTC	CASSPLRGAETQYF
few	TRBV5-6	.	TRBJ1-2	TGTGCCAGCAGCCCGGACATTTACTATGGCTACACCTTC	CASSPDIYYGYTF
.	TRBV7-3	.	TRBJ2-5	TGTGCCAGCAGCCGCATACGAGGGGAGACCCAGTACTTC	CASSRIRGETQYF
.	TRBV7-2	.	TRBJ2-1	TGTGCCAGCAGCTCGGGACCGCTGCAAAACAATGAGCAGTTCTTC	CASSSGPLQNNEQFF
.	TRBV4-2	TRBD2	TRBJ2-2	TGTGCCAGCAGCCAAGCGATTGCGGGAGCGAACACCGGGGAGCTGTTTTTT	CASSQAIAGANTGELFF
.	TRBV27	TRBD2	TRBJ2-2	TGTGCCAGCAGTTTAGCGGGAGCTCTCGGGGAGCTGTTTTTT	CASSLAGALGELFF
once	TRBV6-5	TRBD1	TRBJ2-3	TGTGCCAGCAGTCCAGGACAGGGGAGGACAGATACGCAGTATTTT	CASSPGQGRTDTQYF
once	TRBV11-3	TRBD1	TRBJ1-2	TGTGCCAGCAGCACCGGGACAGGGATATATGGCTACACCTTC	CASSTGTGIYGYTF
.	TRBV19	.	TRBJ1-5	TGTGCCAGTAGTATGGGGGTAGAGCAGCCCCAGCATTTT	CASSMGVEQPQHF
.	TRBV19	.	TRBJ2-1	TGTGCCAGTAGTATTACCCAAGGGGTGGATCCTTGGGATGAGCAGTTCTTC	CASSITQGVDPWDEQFF
.	TRBV6-1	.	TRBJ1-2	TGTGCCAGCAGCGCCCCTAACTGGTATGGCTACACCTTC	CASSAPNWYGYTF
.	TRBV7-4	TRBD1	TRBJ2-5	TGTGCCAGCAGCTTACCCCCCCGGGACAGGACAGTACAAGAGACCCAGTACTTC	CASSLPPRDRTVQETQYF
.	TRBV7-2	.	TRBJ1-5	TGTGCCAGCAGCCCCATAGGGGGTAATCAGCCCCAGCATTTT	CASSPIGGNQPQHF
.	TRBV7-2	TRBD2	TRBJ2-3	TGTGCCAGCAGCCCCCTCTTGGGGCGCGGGAGGGACACAGATACGCAGTATTTT	CASSPLLGRGRDTDTQYF
.	TRBV19	.	TRBJ1-1	TGTGCCAGTAGTATAGCAGAGGGGAACACTGAAGCTTTCTTT	CASSIAEGNTEAFF
.	TRBV9	.	TRBJ2-2	TGTGCCAGCAGCCAGGGCCAGCGAGCGAACACCGGGGAGCTGTTTTTT	CASSQGQRANTGELFF
.	TRBV5-4	.	TRBJ2-3	TGTGCCAGCAGCCTCTACCAGGGTGGTACGCAGTATTTT	CASSLYQGGTQYF
.	TRBV4-1	.	TRBJ2-5	TGCGCCAGCAGCCAAAAACAGGGTGGTGTGACCCAGTACTTC	CASSQKQGGVTQYF
.	TRBV25-1	.	TRBJ2-7	TGTGCCAGCAGTTTTTCGTACGAGCAGTACTTC	CASSFSYEQYF
.	TRBV6-1	.	TRBJ1-1	TGTGCCAGCAGTGAACCTAGTAGTCCGCTGAACACTGAAGCTTTCTTT	CASSEPSSPLNTEAFF
.	TRBV7-9	.	TRBJ2-7	TGTGCCAGCAGCTTAGGAGGGAAGGAGCAGTACTTC	CASSLGGKEQYF
once	TRBV5-5	.	TRBJ2-7	TGTGCCAGCAGCAGGGAAGAGCAGTACTTC	CASSREEQYF
.	TRBV5-1	.	TRBJ2-3	TGCGCCAGCAGCTTGAATAACAGGGCTAGCACAGATACGCAGTATTTT	CASSLNNRASTDTQYF
once	TRBV5-6	TRBD1	TRBJ2-7	TGTGCCAGCAGCACGCCGGGACAGGAATACGAGCAGTACTTC	CASSTPGQEYEQYF
.	TRBV19	.	TRBJ2-5	TGTGCCAGTAGTCGCGGGGTGGGCTTTGAGACCCAGTACTTC	CASSRGVGFETQYF
.	TRBV4-1	TRBD1	TRBJ2-5	TGCGCCAGCAGCCAAGATAGGTCCAGGGGGCAAGAGACCCAGTACTTC	CASSQDRSRGQETQYF
.	TRBV4-2	.	TRBJ2-3	TGTGCCAGCAGCCCGGGTAGCGGATTCACAGATACGCAGTATTTT	CASSPGSGFTDTQYF
.	TRBV7-6	TRBD2	TRBJ2-3	TGTGCCAGCAGCCCCGGGACTAGGGGGGGTACGCAGTATTTT	CASSPGTRGGTQYF
.	TRBV7-9	TRBD2	TRBJ2-1	TGTGCCAGCAGCTCAACAGGACTAGCGGGGGGATACAATGAGCAGTTCTTC	CASSSTGLAGGYNEQFF
few	TRBV4-1	.	TRBJ2-7	TGCGCCAGCAGCCAAGGGGTAGCGGCAAGCTCCTACGAGCAGTACTTC	CASSQGVAASSYEQYF
.	TRBV11-2	.	TRBJ2-7	TGTGCCAGCAGCTTAGGTAGCGGACTTTACGAGCAGTACTTC	CASSLGSGLYEQYF
few	TRBV4-1	.	TRBJ1-2	TGCGCCAGCAGCCAACTCGGGACGGGAGGCGGCTACACCTTC	CASSQLGTGGGYTF
.	TRBV6-5	.	TRBJ2-1	TGTGCCAGCAATAGTTACCTAGGGGACAATGAGCAGTTCTTC	CASNSYLGDNEQFF
.	TRBV10-2	.	TRBJ1-1	TGCGCCAGCAGTGGGGGGGACTATAGTTCCACTGAAGCTTTCTTT	CASSGGDYSSTEAFF
once	TRBV1	.	TRBJ2-7	TGCACCAGCAGCCAAGATTGGAATAGCGGGATTTCCTACGAGCAGTACTTC	CTSSQDWNSGISYEQYF
.	TRBV18	.	TRBJ1-2	TGTGCCAGCTCACCAAGCTCTGTTTATGGCTACACCTTC	CASSPSSVYGYTF
.	TRBV18	.	TRBJ2-1	TGTGCCAGCTCACCCCAGTCGAACGCAGGGTACAATGAGCAGTTCTTC	CASSPQSNAGYNEQFF
.	TRBV4-2	.	TRBJ2-7	TGTGCCAGCAGCCAACCTGGACGGTCACAGCAGTACTTC	CASSQPGRSQQYF